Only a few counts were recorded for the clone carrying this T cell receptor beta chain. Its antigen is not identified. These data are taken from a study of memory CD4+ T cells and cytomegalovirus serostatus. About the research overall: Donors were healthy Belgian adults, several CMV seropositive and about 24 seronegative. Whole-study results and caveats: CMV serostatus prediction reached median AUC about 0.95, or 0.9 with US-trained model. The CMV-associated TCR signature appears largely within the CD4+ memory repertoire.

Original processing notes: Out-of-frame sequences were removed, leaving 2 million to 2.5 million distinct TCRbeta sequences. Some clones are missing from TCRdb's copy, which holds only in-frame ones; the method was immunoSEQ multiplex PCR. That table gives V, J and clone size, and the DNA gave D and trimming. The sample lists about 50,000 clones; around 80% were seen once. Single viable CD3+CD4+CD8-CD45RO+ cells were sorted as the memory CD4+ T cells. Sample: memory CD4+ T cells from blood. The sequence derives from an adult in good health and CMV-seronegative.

CDR3 protein: CASSKDRDQPQHF. CDR3 DNA: TGTGCCAGCAGCAAAGACAGGGACCAGCCCCAGCATTTT. The rearrangement joins TRBV11-2 to TRBJ1-5; TRBD1 agrees at 7 bases. Trimming removed 5 bases from V and 7 bases from J; junction bases left unmatched: 5. The germline V gene encodes CDR1 SGHAT and CDR2 FQNNGV. The CDR3 loop spans 13 amino acids.